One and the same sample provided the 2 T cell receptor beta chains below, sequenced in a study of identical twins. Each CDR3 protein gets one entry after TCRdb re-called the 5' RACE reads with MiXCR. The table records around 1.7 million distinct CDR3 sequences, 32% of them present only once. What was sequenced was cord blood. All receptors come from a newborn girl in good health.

CDR3 amino acids: CASSLYGGAGDTQYF. CDR3 nucleotide sequence: TGTGCCAGCAGCTTATACGGGGGGGCAGGAGATACGCAGTATTTT. This chain uses TRBV7-2 with TRBJ2-3; 8 nucleotides line up with TRBD2. The junction had 6 bases not matched to a gene; V was cut back by 2 bases and J by 5 bases. The length of the CDR3 is 15 residues. Germline assignment: CDR1 SGHTA and CDR2 FQGNSA.

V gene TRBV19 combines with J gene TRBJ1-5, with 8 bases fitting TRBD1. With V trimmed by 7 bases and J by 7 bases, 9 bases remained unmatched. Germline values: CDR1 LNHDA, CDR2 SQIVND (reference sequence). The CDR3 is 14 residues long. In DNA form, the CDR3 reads TGTGCCAGTAAATCAGGGGGCATCAGGCAGCCCCAGCATTTT. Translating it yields CASKSGGIRQPQHF.